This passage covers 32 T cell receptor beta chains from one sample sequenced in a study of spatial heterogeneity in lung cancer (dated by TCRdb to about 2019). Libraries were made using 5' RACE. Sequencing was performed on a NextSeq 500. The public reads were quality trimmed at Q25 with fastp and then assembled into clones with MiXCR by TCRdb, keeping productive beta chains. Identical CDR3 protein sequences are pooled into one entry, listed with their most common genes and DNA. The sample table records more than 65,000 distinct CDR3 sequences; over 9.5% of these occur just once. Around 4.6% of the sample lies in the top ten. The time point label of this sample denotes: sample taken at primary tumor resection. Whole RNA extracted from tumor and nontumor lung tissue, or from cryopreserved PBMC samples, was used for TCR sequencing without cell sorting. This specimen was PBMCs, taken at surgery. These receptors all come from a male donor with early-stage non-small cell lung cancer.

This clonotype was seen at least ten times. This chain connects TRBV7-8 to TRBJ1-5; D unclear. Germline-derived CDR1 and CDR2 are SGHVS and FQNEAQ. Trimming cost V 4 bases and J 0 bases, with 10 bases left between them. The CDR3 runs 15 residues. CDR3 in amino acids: CASSSDGFSNQPQHF. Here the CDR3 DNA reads TGTGCCAGCAGCTCAGACGGATTTAGCAATCAGCCCCAGCATTTT.

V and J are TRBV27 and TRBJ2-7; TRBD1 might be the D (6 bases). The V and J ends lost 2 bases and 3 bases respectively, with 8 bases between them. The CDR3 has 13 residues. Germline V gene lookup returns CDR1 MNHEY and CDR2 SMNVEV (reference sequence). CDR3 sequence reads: CASSLNRVYEQYF. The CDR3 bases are TGTGCCAGCAGTTTAAACAGGGTCTACGAGCAGTACTTC.

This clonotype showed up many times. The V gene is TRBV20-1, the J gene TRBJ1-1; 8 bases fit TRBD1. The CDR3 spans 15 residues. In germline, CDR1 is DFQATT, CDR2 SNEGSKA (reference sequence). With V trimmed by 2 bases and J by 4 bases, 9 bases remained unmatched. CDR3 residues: CSARWAGGGSTEAFF. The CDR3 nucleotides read TGCAGTGCTAGATGGGCAGGGGGCGGCTCCACTGAAGCTTTCTTT.

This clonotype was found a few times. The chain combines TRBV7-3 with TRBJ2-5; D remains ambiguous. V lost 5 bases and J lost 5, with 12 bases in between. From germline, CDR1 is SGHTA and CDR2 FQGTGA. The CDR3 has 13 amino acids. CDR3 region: CASSPRGGETQYF. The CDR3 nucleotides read TGTGCCAGCAGCCCAAGAGGTGGGGAGACCCAGTACTTC. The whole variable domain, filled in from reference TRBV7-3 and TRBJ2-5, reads GAGVSQTPSNKVTEKGKYVELRCDPISGHTALYWYRQSLGQGPEFLIYFQGTGAADDSGLPNDRFFAVRPEGSVSTLKIQRTERGDSAVYLCASSPRGGETQYFGPGTRLLVL.

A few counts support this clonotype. The DNA of the CDR3 is TGTGCCAGCAGCGCGGGACAGACGAACACTGAAGCTTTCTTT. Its protein is CASSAGQTNTEAFF. The V and J genes are TRBV7-6 and TRBJ1-1; 7 bases are shared with TRBD1. The CDR3 covers 14 residues. The germline gives CDR1 SGHVS, CDR2 FNYEAQ. The V segment lost 5 bases and the J segment 1 base; nucleotides outside the gene matches: 4.

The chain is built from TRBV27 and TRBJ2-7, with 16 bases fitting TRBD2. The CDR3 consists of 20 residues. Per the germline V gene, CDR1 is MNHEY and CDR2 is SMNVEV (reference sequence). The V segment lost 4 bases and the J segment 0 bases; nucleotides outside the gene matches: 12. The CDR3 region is CASSYSGTSGRARSSYEQYF. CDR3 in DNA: TGTGCCAGCAGTTATTCCGGGACTAGCGGGAGGGCCCGGAGCTCCTACGAGCAGTACTTC.

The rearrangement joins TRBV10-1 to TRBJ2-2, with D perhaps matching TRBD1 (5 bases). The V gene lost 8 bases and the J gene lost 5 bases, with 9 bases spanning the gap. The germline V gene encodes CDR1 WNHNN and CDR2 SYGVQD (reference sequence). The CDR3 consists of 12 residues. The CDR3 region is CASGQGTGELFF. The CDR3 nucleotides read TGCGCCAGCGGTCAGGGAACCGGGGAGCTGTTTTTT.

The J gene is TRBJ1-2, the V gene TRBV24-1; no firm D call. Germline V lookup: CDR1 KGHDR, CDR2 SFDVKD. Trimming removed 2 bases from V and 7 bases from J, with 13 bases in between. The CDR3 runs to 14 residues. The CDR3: CATSDSAIGSGYTF. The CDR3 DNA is TGTGCCACCAGTGATTCTGCCATAGGGTCTGGCTACACCTTC.

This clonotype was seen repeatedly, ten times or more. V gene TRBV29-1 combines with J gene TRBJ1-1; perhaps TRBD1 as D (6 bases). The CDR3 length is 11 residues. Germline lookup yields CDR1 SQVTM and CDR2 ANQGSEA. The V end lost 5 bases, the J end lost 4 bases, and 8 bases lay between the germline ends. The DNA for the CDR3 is TGCAGCGTTAGCAGGGGCACTGAAGCTTTCTTT. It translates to CSVSRGTEAFF.

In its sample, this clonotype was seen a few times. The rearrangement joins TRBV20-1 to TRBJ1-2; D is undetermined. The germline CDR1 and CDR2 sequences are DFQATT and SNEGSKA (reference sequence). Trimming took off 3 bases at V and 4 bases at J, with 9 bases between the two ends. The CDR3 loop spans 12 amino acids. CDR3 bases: TGCAGTGCTAGGTCCCTTCGCTATGGCTACACCTTC. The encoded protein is CSARSLRYGYTF.

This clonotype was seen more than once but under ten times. The CDR3 reads CATHDPGAREGNEQFF. The CDR3 region has the DNA TGTGCCACCCACGACCCAGGGGCGCGGGAGGGGAATGAGCAGTTCTTC. The rearrangement joins TRBV10-3 to TRBJ2-1; 9 nucleotides line up with TRBD2. The junction had 17 bases not matched to a gene; V was cut back by 10 bases and J by 7 bases. CDR1 and CDR2 from the germline V gene are ENHRY and SYGVKD. There are 16 residues in the CDR3.

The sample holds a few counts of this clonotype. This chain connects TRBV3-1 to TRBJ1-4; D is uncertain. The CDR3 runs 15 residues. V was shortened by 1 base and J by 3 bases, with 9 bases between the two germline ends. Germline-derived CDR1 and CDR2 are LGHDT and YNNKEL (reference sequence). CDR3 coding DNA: TGTGCCAGCAGCCAAGGGCCTGACCCTAATGAAAAACTGTTTTTT. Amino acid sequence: CASSQGPDPNEKLFF.

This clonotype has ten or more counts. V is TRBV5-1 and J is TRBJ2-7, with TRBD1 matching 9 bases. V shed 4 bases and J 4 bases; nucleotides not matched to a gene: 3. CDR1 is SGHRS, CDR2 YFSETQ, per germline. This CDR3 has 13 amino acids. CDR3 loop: CASSLGTGYEQYF. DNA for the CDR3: TGCGCCAGCAGCCTCGGGACAGGGTACGAGCAGTACTTC.

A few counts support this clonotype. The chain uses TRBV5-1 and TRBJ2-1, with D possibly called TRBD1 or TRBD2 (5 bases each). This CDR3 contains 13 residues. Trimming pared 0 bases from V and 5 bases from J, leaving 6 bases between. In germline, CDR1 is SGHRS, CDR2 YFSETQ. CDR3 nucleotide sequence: TGCGCCAGCAGCTTGGGAGGGGACAATGAGCAGTTCTTC. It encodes CASSLGGDNEQFF.

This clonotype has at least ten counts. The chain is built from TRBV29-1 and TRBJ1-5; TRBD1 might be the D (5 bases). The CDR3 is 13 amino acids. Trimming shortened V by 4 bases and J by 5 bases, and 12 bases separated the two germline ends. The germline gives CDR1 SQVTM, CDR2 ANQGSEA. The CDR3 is CSVVEQVDQPQHF. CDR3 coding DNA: TGCAGCGTTGTGGAACAGGTAGATCAGCCCCAGCATTTT.

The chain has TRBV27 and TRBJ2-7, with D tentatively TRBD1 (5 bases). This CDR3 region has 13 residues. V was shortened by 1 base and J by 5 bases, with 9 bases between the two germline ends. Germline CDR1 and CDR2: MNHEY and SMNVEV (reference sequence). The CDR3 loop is CASSLLGVHEQYF. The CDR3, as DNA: TGTGCCAGCAGTTTATTAGGGGTCCACGAGCAGTACTTC.

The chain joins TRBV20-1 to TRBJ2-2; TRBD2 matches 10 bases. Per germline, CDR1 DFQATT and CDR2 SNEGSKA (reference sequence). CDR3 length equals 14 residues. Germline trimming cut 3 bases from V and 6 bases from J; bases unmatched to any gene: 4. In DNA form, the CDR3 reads TGCAGTGCTAGGAGGCTAGCGGGAGCCGGGGAGCTGTTTTTT. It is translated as CSARRLAGAGELFF.

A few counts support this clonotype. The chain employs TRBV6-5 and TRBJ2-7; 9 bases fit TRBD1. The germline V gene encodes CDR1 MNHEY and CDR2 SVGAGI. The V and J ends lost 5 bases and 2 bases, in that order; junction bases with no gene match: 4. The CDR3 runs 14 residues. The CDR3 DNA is TGTGCCAGCAGTCGACAGGGGGGGGCCTACGAGCAGTACTTC. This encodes CASSRQGGAYEQYF.

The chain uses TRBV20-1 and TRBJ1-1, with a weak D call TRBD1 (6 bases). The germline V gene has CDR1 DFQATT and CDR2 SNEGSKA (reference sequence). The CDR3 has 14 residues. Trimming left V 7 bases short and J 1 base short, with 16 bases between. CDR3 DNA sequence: TGCAGTGTTGGGACAACCCTTTCGAACACTGAAGCTTTCTTT. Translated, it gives CSVGTTLSNTEAFF.

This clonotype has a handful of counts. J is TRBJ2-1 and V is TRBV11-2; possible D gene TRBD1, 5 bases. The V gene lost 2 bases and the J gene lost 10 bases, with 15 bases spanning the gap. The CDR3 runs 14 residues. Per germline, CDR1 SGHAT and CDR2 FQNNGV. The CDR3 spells CASSLNQLGREQFF. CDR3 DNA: TGTGCCAGCAGCTTAAACCAGTTGGGGCGGGAGCAGTTCTTC.

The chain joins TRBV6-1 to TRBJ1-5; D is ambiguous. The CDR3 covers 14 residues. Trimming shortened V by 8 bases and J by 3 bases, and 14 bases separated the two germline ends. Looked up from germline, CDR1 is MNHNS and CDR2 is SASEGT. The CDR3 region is CASSKVPDNQPQHF. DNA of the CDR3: TGTGCCAGCTCCAAGGTCCCAGACAATCAGCCCCAGCATTTT.

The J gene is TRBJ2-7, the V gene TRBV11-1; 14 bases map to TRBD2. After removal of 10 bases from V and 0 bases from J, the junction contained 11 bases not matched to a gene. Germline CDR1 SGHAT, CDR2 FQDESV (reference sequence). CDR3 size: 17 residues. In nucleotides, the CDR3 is TGTGCCACCGCGGTTGGACTAGCGGGAGGCCACTCCTACGAGCAGTACTTC. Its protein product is CATAVGLAGGHSYEQYF.

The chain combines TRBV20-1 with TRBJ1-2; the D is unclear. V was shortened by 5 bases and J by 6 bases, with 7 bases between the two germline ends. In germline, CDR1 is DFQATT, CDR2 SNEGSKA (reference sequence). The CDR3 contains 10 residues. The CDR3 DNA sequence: TGCAGTGCTGAGTGGGATGGCTACACCTTC. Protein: CSAEWDGYTF.

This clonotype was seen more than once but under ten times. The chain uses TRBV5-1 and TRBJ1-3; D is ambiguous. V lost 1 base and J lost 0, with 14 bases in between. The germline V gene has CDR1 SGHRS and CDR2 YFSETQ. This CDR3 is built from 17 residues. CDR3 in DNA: TGCGCCAGCAGCTTGATGTGGGTGGCAGACTCTGGAAACACCATATATTTT. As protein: CASSLMWVADSGNTIYF.

The CDR3 nucleotides read TGTGCCAGCAGCTTACTGGGCGGGCCTTCGGACACCGGGGAGCTGTTTTTT. Protein: CASSLLGGPSDTGELFF. This chain uses TRBV7-3 with TRBJ2-2; TRBD2 might be the D (5 bases). Looked up from germline, CDR1 is SGHTA and CDR2 is FQGTGA. The CDR3 is made up of 17 amino acids. V dropped 2 bases and J dropped 3 bases, with 16 bases sitting between them.

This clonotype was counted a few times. CDR3 residues: CASSQHRGKGTEAFF. Written as DNA, the CDR3 is TGTGCCAGCAGCCAGCACAGGGGGAAAGGGACTGAAGCTTTCTTT. The rearrangement joins TRBV14 to TRBJ1-1, with 8 nucleotides matching TRBD1. V was pared by 3 bases and J by 5 bases, with 8 bases of the junction left unmatched. The CDR3 consists of 15 residues. CDR1 and CDR2 (germline): SGHDN, FVKESK.

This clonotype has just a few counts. CDR3 loop: CSARDPGQGTEAFF. For the CDR3, the DNA is TGCAGTGCTAGAGATCCGGGACAGGGCACTGAAGCTTTCTTT. This chain uses TRBV20-1 with TRBJ1-1; 9 bases agree with TRBD1. Germline CDR1 and CDR2: DFQATT and SNEGSKA (reference sequence). The V segment lost 0 bases and the J segment 4 bases; nucleotides outside the gene matches: 3. This CDR3 comprises 14 residues.

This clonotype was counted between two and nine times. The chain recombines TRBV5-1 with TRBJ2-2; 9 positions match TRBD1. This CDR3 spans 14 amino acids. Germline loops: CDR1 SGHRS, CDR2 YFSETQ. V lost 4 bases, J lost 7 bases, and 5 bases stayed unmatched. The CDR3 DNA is TGCGCCAGCAGCCAACAGGGGGCTGGCGGGGAGCTGTTTTTT. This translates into CASSQQGAGGELFF.

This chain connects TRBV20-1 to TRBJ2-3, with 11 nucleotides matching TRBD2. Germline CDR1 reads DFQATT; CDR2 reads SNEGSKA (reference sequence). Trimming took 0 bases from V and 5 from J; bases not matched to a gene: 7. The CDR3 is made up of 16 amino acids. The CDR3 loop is CSARDSLAGVGDTQYF. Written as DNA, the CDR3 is TGCAGTGCTAGAGATTCACTAGCGGGAGTGGGAGATACGCAGTATTTT.

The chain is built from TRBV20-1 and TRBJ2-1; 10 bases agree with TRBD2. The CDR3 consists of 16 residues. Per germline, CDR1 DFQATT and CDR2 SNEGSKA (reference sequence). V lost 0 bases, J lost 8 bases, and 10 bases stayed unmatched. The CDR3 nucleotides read TGCAGTGCTAGAGATCCAGCGGGAGGGTTAGGCCATGAGCAGTTCTTC. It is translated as CSARDPAGGLGHEQFF.

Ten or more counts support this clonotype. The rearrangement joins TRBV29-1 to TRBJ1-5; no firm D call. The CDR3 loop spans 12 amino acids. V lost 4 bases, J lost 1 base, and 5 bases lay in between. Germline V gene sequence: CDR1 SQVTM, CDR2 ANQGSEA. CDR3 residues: CSVASSNQPQHF. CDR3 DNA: TGCAGCGTTGCCAGCAGCAATCAGCCCCAGCATTTT.

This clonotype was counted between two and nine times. Here the CDR3 reads CASSLQEWSDSHEQYF. The CDR3 nucleotides are TGTGCCAGCAGTTTACAGGAGTGGTCGGACTCTCACGAGCAGTACTTC. The chain employs TRBV12-3 or TRBV12-4 and TRBJ2-7, with D possibly matching TRBD2 (5 bases). The CDR3 has 16 residues. The V end was cut by 2 bases, the J end by 5 bases, with 19 bases between.